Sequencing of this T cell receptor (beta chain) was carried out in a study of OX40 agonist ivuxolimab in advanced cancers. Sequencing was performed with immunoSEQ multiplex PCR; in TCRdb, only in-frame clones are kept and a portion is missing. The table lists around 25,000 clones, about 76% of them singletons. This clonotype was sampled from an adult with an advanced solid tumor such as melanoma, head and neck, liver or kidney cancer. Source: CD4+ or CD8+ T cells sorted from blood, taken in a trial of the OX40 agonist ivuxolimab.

The CDR3 loop reads CASSESGTRKIYEQYF. CDR3 sequence (DNA): TGTGCCAGCAGTGAATCGGGCACGAGAAAGATCTACGAGCAGTACTTC. The J gene is TRBJ2-7, the V gene TRBV6-1, with D hard to call. Germline-derived CDR1 and CDR2 are MNHNS and SASEGT. The V end lost 2 bases, the J end lost 3 bases, and 17 bases lay between the germline ends. CDR3 length equals 16 residues.